Following are 23 T cell receptor beta chains from one sample sequenced in a study of CD8 T cells in Susac syndrome. RNA, at about 0.45 to 1 ug, was reverse transcribed with random hexamers. A single record per CDR3 protein comes from TCRdb applying MiXCR to the immunoSEQ multiplex PCR reads. The data show about 140,000 distinct CDR3 sequences, with over 90% seen just once and 0.13% to 0.15% held by the top ten. The sample taken for sequencing was CD4+ T cells from PBMCs. All receptors derive from a human donor with Susac syndrome.

The V gene is TRBV29-1, the J gene TRBJ1-3; 9 bases map to TRBD1. Germline values: CDR1 SQVTM, CDR2 ANQGSEA. V was clipped by 6 bases and J by 4 bases; unmatched bases: 4. The CDR3 is made up of 13 amino acids. The CDR3 loop is CSVGDRGGNTIYF. CDR3 DNA sequence: TGCAGCGTCGGTGACAGGGGGGGAAACACCATATATTTT.

The J gene is TRBJ2-5, the V gene TRBV4-1; perhaps TRBD1 as D (6 bases). The CDR3 is 13 amino acids. V shed 6 bases and J shed 5 bases, with 13 bases lying between them. From germline, CDR1 is MGHRA and CDR2 YSYEKL. CDR3 residues: CASSSQGYETQYF. CDR3 nucleotides: TGCGCCAGCAGTTCACAGGGTTACGAGACCCAGTACTTC.

The chain carries TRBV20-1 and TRBJ2-3; D gene uncertain. CDR1 and CDR2 (germline): DFQATT, SNEGSKA (reference sequence). CDR3 length: 11 residues. Trimming took 5 bases from V and 8 from J, leaving 11 bases between them. Here the CDR3 reads CSALELGTQYF. In DNA form, the CDR3 reads TGCAGTGCTCTGGAGCTGGGTACGCAGTATTTT.

V and J are TRBV30 and TRBJ2-7; 11 bases are shared with TRBD1. The CDR3 contains 14 residues. After removal of 3 bases from V and 6 bases from J, the junction contained 7 bases not matched to a gene. Germline V gene lookup returns CDR1 GTSNPN and CDR2 SVGIG (reference sequence). CDR3 sequence: CAWSTGTGGTEQYF. The CDR3 DNA reads as TGTGCCTGGAGCACGGGGACAGGGGGTACCGAGCAGTACTTC.

The chain has TRBV4-2 and TRBJ2-1; 11 nucleotides align to TRBD2. The germline CDR1 and CDR2 sequences are LGHNA and YNFKEQ. V was pared by 3 bases and J by 6 bases, with 10 bases of the junction left unmatched. The CDR3 runs to 17 residues. The CDR3 sequence: CASSQEPGLAVVNEQFF. The DNA of the CDR3 is TGTGCCAGCAGCCAGGAACCGGGACTAGCGGTGGTCAATGAGCAGTTCTTC.

This clonotype was observed a single time. The V gene is TRBV7-2, the J gene TRBJ2-7; possible D gene TRBD2, 6 bases. The CDR3 consists of 15 residues. Trimming took 5 bases from V and 2 from J, leaving 16 bases between them. Germline V gives CDR1 SGHTA, CDR2 FQGNSA. The CDR3 sequence: CASSPGGTDTYEQYF. CDR3 DNA sequence: TGTGCCAGCAGCCCAGGCGGGACTGATACCTACGAGCAGTACTTC.

The chain joins TRBV23-1 to TRBJ2-5, with D unresolved. TRBV23-1 is recorded as an ORF, its role being uncertain. V was shortened by 6 bases and J by 5 bases, with 16 bases between the two germline ends. The CDR3 contains 14 residues. The CDR3 DNA sequence: TGCGCCAGCAGACAACTAAGAGTTCGCGAGACCCAGTACTTC. Its translation is CASRQLRVRETQYF.

The gene calls are TRBV20-1 and TRBJ1-2; D might be TRBD1 (5 bases). In germline, CDR1 is DFQATT, CDR2 SNEGSKA (reference sequence). V shed 3 bases and J shed 3 bases, with 14 bases lying between them. This CDR3 comprises 14 residues. DNA of the CDR3: TGCAGTGCTAGCTGGCCGAGAGGGGACTATGGCTACACCTTC. Translating it yields CSASWPRGDYGYTF.

The rearrangement joins TRBV6-6 to TRBJ1-2; 9 bases match TRBD1. V lost 6 bases, J lost 8 bases, and 4 bases stayed unmatched. Germline values: CDR1 MNHNY, CDR2 SVGAGI (reference sequence). The CDR3 runs 12 residues. The CDR3 reads CASRTGQGGYTF. Written as DNA, the CDR3 is TGTGCCAGCAGGACGGGACAGGGAGGCTACACCTTC.

The rearrangement uses TRBV12-3 or TRBV12-4 and TRBJ2-7; D perhaps matches TRBD1 (5 bases). V lost 5 bases, J lost 3 bases, and 11 bases lay in between. This CDR3 region has 13 residues. The CDR3 spells CASSTRRDYEQYF. CDR3 DNA sequence: TGTGCCAGCAGTACACGCAGGGACTACGAGCAGTACTTC.

The genes are TRBV30 and TRBJ2-5; 9 nucleotides match TRBD2. This CDR3 contains 16 residues. Germline CDR1 reads GTSNPN; CDR2 reads SVGIG (reference sequence). V was pared by 2 bases and J by 5 bases, with 12 bases of the junction left unmatched. CDR3 sequence reads: CAWSRGAGGPRETQYF. CDR3 in DNA: TGTGCCTGGAGTCGGGGGGCGGGAGGGCCCAGGGAGACCCAGTACTTC.

J is TRBJ1-5 and V is TRBV27, with a tentative D call TRBD1 (6 bases). Germline-derived CDR1 and CDR2 are MNHEY and SMNVEV (reference sequence). Trimming removed 4 bases from V and 11 bases from J, with 18 bases in between. The CDR3 loop spans 14 amino acids. The CDR3 loop is CASSSRQVPGTQHF. The CDR3 DNA sequence: TGTGCCAGCAGTTCGAGACAGGTCCCCGGGACCCAGCATTTT.

DNA for the CDR3: TGTGCCAGCAGTCCACCGCCCGGGACGGCGGCCCGATCCGGGTACGAGCAGTACTTC. Protein sequence: CASSPPPGTAARSGYEQYF. V and J are TRBV13 and TRBJ2-7; D may match TRBD1 or TRBD2 (5 bases each). The CDR3 has 19 amino acids. Trimming left V 6 bases short and J 4 bases short, with 31 bases between. Germline V gene lookup returns CDR1 PRHDT and CDR2 FYEKMQ (reference sequence). Using reference TRBV13 and TRBJ2-7 for the parts outside the CDR3, the full variable domain is AAGVIQSPRHLIKEKRETATLKCYPIPRHDTVYWYQQGPGQDPQFLISFYEKMQSDKGSIPDRFSAQQFSDYHSELNMSSLELGDSALYFCASSPPPGTAARSGYEQYFGPGTRLTVT.

This chain joins TRBV20-1 and TRBJ2-7; 11 bases align to TRBD2. Germline V gives CDR1 DFQATT, CDR2 SNEGSKA (reference sequence). There are 15 residues in the CDR3. With V trimmed by 1 base and J by 5 bases, 7 bases remained unmatched. The CDR3 region has the DNA TGCAGTGCTAGAGCGGTAGCGGGAGGGCCCAACGAGCAGTACTTC. This codes for CSARAVAGGPNEQYF.

The CDR3: CSATGVSGGSVETQYF. CDR3 sequence (DNA): TGCAGTGCAACGGGGGTTAGCGGGGGATCGGTAGAGACCCAGTACTTC. The rearrangement links TRBV20-1 to TRBJ2-5; 9 positions match TRBD2. CDR3 size: 16 residues. V was pared by 6 bases and J by 4 bases, with 15 bases of the junction left unmatched. Germline V gene data show CDR1 as DFQATT and CDR2 as SNEGSKA (reference sequence).

J is TRBJ1-5 and V is TRBV2; 9 nucleotides match TRBD1. The J segment lost 5 bases and the V segment lost 9 bases, leaving 11 bases of the junction unmatched. This CDR3 has 15 residues. Per the germline V gene, CDR1 is SNHLY and CDR2 is FYNNEI. CDR3 loop: CASEKGTGKYQPQHF. The CDR3, as DNA: TGTGCCAGTGAAAAGGGGACAGGGAAATATCAGCCCCAGCATTTT. The complete variable domain, with remaining parts taken from reference TRBV2 and TRBJ1-5, reads EPEVTQTPSHQVTQMGQEVILRCVPISNHLYFYWYRQILGQKVEFLVSFYNNEISEKSEIFDDQFSVERPDGSNFTLKIRSTKLEDSAMYFCASEKGTGKYQPQHFGDGTRLSIL.

The chain employs TRBV20-1 and TRBJ1-2, with unresolved D. The CDR3 consists of 10 residues. The germline CDR1 and CDR2 sequences are DFQATT and SNEGSKA (reference sequence). Trimming pared 6 bases from V and 7 bases from J, leaving 9 bases between. CDR3 region: CSAREGGYTF. Here the CDR3 DNA reads TGCAGTGCCCGAGAGGGTGGCTACACCTTC.

The chain recombines TRBV2 with TRBJ2-6; TRBD1 agrees at 9 bases. With 5 bases clipped from V and 0 bases from J, the junction kept 8 bases outside the gene matches. The CDR3 has 18 residues. Germline loops: CDR1 SNHLY, CDR2 FYNNEI. CDR3 amino acids: CASSLMGQGISGANVLTF. DNA of the CDR3: TGTGCCAGCAGTCTGATGGGACAGGGTATCTCTGGGGCCAACGTCCTGACTTTC.

The genes are TRBV15 and TRBJ1-5, with 9 bases lining up with TRBD1. Germline V lookup: CDR1 LNHNV, CDR2 YYDKDF (reference sequence). V lost 5 bases to trimming and J lost 3 bases; unmatched junction nucleotides: 8. The CDR3 is made up of 16 amino acids. This CDR3 reads CATSARQGVINQPQHF. CDR3 in DNA: TGTGCCACCAGCGCAAGACAGGGGGTAATCAATCAGCCCCAGCATTTT.

This chain joins TRBV12-3 or TRBV12-4 and TRBJ1-1, with 7 nucleotides matching TRBD1. The CDR3 consists of 13 residues. The junction had 8 bases not matched to a gene; V was cut back by 8 bases and J by 5 bases. This CDR3 is CASGKDRYTEAFF. In DNA form, the CDR3 reads TGTGCCAGCGGAAAGGACAGGTATACTGAAGCTTTCTTT.

The chain has TRBV29-1 and TRBJ1-1; TRBD1 matches at 9 bases. Germline V gene data show CDR1 as SQVTM and CDR2 as ANQGSEA. This CDR3 spans 13 amino acids. Losses at the gene ends were 4 bases for V and 1 base for J; bases not matched to a gene: 1. The CDR3 DNA sequence: TGCAGCGTTGGGGACAGGGCGAACACTGAAGCTTTCTTT. Translation: CSVGDRANTEAFF.

The chain recombines TRBV12-3 or TRBV12-4 with TRBJ2-7, with 10 bases aligning to TRBD1. The CDR3 covers 15 residues. Trimming took 4 bases from V and 5 from J; bases not matched to a gene: 8. DNA for the CDR3: TGTGCCAGCAGTTGGGTGACAGGGGGCTGGAACGAGCAGTACTTC. It yields the protein CASSWVTGGWNEQYF.

The rearrangement joins TRBV6-2 or TRBV6-3 to TRBJ2-1, with D hard to call. Germline CDR1 MNHEY, CDR2 SVGEGT. CDR3 length: 13 amino acids. The ends were cut back, 5 bases at V and 5 bases at J, with 10 bases in the middle. CDR3 nucleotides: TGTGCCAGCAGTGTGGCGCGGCACAATGAGCAGTTCTTC. Translated: CASSVARHNEQFF.